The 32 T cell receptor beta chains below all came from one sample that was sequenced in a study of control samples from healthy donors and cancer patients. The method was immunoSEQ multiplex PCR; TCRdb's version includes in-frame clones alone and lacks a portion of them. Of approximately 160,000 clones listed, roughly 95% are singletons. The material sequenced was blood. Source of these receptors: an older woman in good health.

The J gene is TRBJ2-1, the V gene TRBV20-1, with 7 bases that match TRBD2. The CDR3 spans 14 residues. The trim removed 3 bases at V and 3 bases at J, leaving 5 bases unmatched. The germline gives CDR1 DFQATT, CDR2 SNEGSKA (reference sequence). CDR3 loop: CSASPAGDYNEQFF. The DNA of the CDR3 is TGCAGTGCTAGTCCCGCGGGGGACTACAATGAGCAGTTCTTC.

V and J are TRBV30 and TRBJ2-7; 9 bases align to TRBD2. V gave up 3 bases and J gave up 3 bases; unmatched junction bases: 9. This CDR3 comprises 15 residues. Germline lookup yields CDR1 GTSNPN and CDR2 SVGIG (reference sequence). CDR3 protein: CAWRPSGVPLYEQYF. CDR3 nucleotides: TGTGCCTGGAGGCCTAGCGGGGTTCCCCTCTACGAGCAGTACTTC.

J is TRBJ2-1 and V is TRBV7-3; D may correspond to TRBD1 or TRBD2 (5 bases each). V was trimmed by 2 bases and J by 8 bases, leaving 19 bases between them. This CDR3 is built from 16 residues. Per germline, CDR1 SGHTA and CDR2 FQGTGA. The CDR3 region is CASSLLGTALPHEQFF. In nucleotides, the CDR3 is TGTGCCAGCAGCTTACTTGGGACCGCTCTTCCACATGAGCAGTTCTTC. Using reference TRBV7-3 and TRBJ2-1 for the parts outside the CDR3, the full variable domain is GAGVSQTPSNKVTEKGKYVELRCDPISGHTALYWYRQSLGQGPEFLIYFQGTGAADDSGLPNDRFFAVRPEGSVSTLKIQRTERGDSAVYLCASSLLGTALPHEQFFGPGTRLTVL.

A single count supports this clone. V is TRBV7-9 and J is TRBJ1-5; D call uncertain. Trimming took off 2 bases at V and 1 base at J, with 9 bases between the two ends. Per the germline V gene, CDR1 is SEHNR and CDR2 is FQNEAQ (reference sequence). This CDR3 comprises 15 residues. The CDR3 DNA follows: TGTGCCAGCAGCTTATCCGGGGTAAGCAATCAGCCCCAGCATTTT. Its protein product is CASSLSGVSNQPQHF. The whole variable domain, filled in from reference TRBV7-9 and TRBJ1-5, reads DTGVSQNPRHKITKRGQNVTFRCDPISEHNRLYWYRQTLGQGPEFLTYFQNEAQLEKSRLLSDRFSAERPKGSFSTLEIQRTEQGDSAMYLCASSLSGVSNQPQHFGDGTRLSIL.

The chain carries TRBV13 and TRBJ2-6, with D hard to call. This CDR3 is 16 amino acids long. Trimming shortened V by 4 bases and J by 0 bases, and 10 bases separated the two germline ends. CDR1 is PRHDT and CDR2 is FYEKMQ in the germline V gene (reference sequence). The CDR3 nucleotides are TGTGCCAGCAGCTACAGACGGAACTCTGGGGCCAACGTCCTGACTTTC. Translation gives CASSYRRNSGANVLTF.

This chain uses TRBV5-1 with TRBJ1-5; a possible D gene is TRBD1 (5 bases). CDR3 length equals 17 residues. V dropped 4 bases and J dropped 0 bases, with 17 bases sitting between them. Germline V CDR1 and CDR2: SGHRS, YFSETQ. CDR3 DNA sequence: TGCGCCAGCAGCCCGGGGACTTCGCCCTATAGCAATCAGCCCCAGCATTTT. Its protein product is CASSPGTSPYSNQPQHF. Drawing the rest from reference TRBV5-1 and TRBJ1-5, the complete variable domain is KAGVTQTPRYLIKTRGQQVTLSCSPISGHRSVSWYQQTPGQGLQFLFEYFSETQRNKGNFPGRFSGRQFSNSRSEMNVSTLELGDSALYLCASSPGTSPYSNQPQHFGDGTRLSIL.

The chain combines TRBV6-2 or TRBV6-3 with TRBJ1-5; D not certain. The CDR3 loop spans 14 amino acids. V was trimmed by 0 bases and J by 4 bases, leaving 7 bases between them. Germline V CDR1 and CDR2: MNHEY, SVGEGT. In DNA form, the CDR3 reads TGTGCCAGCAGTTACTCTAATGGTAATCAGCCCCAGCATTTT. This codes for CASSYSNGNQPQHF.

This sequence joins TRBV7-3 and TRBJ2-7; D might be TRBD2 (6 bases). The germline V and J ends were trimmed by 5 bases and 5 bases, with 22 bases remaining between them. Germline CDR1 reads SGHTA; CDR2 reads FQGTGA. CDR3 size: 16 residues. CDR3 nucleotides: TGTGCCAGCAGCCCACTTCCCGGGACTTTAATTCACGAGCAGTACTTC. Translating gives CASSPLPGTLIHEQYF.

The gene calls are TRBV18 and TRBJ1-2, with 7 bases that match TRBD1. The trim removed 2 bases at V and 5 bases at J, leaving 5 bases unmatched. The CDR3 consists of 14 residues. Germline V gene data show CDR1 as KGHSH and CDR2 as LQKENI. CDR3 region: CASSPSGQRYGYTF. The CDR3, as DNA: TGTGCCAGCTCACCATCGGGACAGCGATATGGCTACACCTTC. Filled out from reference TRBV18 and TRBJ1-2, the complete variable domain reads NAGVMQNPRHLVRRRGQEARLRCSPMKGHSHVYWYRQLPEEGLKFMVYLQKENIIDESGMPKERFSAEFPKEGPSILRIQQVVRGDSAAYFCASSPSGQRYGYTFGSGTRLTVV.

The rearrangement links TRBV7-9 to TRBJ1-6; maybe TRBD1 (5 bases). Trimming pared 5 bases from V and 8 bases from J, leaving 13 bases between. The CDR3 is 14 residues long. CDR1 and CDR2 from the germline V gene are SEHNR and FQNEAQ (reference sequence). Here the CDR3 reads CASSPRDPYSPLHF. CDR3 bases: TGTGCCAGCAGCCCCCGGGACCCCTATTCACCCCTCCACTTT.

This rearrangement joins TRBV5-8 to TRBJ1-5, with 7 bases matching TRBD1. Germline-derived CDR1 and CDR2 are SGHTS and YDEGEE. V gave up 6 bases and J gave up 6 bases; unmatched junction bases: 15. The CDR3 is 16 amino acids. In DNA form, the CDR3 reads TGTGCCAGCACGACCGACAGGGCGGCTTCTGCTCAGCCCCAGCATTTT. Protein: CASTTDRAASAQPQHF.

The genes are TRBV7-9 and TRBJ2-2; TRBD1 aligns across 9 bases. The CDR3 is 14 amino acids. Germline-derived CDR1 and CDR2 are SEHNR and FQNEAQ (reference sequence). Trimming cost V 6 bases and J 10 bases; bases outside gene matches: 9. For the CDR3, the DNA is TGTGCCAGCAGAGGGACAGGGAGTTTCCTGGAGCTGTTTTTT. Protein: CASRGTGSFLELFF.

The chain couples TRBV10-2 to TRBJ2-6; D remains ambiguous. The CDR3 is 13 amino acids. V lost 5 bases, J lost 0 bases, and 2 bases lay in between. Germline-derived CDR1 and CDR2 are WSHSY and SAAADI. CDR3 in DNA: TGCGCCAGCAGTTCCTCTGGGGCCAACGTCCTGACTTTC. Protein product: CASSSSGANVLTF.

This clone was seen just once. This CDR3 is CASSLAMGPNYEQYF. The CDR3 DNA reads TGTGCCAGCAGCTTAGCAATGGGACCTAATTACGAGCAGTACTTC. The chain carries TRBV11-2 and TRBJ2-7; D may correspond to TRBD1 or TRBD2 (5 bases each). This CDR3 region has 15 residues. Germline CDR1 SGHAT, CDR2 FQNNGV. Deletions cut 1 base from V and 4 bases from J, with 14 bases between. Variable domain in full (rest from reference TRBV11-2 and TRBJ2-7): EAGVAQSPRYKIIEKRQSVAFWCNPISGHATLYWYQQILGQGPKLLIQFQNNGVVDDSQLPKDRFSAERLKGVDSTLKIQPAKLEDSAVYLCASSLAMGPNYEQYFGPGTRLTVT.

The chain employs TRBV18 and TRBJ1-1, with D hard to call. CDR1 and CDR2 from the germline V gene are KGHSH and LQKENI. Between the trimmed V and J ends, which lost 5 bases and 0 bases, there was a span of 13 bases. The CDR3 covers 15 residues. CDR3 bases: TGTGCCAGCTCATCATCGGTGGGCGTGAACACTGAAGCTTTCTTT. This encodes CASSSSVGVNTEAFF.

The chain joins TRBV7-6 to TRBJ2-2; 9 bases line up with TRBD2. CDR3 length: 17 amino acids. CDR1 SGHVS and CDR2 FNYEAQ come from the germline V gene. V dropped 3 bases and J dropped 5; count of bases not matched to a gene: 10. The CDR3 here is CASSLAAGGLRTGELFF. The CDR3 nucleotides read TGTGCCAGCAGCTTGGCCGCGGGGGGGCTTCGGACCGGGGAGCTGTTTTTT.

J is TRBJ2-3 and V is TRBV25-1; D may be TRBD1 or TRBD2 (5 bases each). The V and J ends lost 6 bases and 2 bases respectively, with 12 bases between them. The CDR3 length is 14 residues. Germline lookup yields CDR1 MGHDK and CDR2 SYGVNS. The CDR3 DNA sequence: TGTGCCAGCAGGTCCCAGGGAGTCACAGATACGCAGTATTTT. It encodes CASRSQGVTDTQYF. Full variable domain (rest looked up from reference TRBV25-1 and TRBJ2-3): EADIYQTPRYLVIGTGKKITLECSQTMGHDKMYWYQQDPGMELHLIHYSYGVNSTEKGDLSSESTVSRIRTEHFPLTLESARPSHTSQYLCASRSQGVTDTQYFGPGTRLTVL.

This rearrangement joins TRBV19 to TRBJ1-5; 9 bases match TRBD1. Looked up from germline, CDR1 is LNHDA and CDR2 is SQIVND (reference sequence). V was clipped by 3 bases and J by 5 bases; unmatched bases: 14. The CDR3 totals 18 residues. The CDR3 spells CASSIFFFATGGYQPQHF. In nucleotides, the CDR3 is TGTGCCAGTAGTATCTTTTTTTTTGCGACAGGGGGATATCAGCCCCAGCATTTT.

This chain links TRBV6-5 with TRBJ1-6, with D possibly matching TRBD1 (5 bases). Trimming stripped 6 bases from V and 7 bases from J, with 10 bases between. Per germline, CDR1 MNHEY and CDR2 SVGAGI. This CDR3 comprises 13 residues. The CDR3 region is CASSNRQNSPLHF. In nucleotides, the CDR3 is TGTGCCAGCAGCAACAGACAGAATTCACCCCTCCACTTT.

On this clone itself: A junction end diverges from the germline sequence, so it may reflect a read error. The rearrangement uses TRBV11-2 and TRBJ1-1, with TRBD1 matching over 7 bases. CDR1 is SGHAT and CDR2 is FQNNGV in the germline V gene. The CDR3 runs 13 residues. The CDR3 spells CASSLAVTGSPRF. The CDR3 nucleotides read TGTGCCAGCAGCTTAGCCGTGACAGGGTCGCCGAGGTTT.

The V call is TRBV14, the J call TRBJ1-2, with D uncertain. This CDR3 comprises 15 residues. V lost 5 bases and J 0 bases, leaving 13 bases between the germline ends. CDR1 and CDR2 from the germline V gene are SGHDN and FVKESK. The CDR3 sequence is CASSVRTDSNYGYTF. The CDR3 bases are TGTGCCAGCAGCGTGCGGACCGACTCTAACTATGGCTACACCTTC.

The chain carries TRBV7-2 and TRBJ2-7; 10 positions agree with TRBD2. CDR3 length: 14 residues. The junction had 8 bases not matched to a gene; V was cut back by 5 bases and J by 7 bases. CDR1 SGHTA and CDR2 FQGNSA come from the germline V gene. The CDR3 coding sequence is TGTGCCAGCAGCGTCGGACTAGCGGCTACGGAGCAGTACTTC. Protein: CASSVGLAATEQYF.

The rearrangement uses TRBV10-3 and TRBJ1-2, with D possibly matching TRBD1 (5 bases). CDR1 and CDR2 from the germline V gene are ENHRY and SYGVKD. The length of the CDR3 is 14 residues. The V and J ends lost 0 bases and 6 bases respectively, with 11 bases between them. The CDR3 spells CAISESTEENGYTF. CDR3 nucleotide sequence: TGTGCCATCAGTGAGTCGACAGAAGAGAATGGCTACACCTTC.

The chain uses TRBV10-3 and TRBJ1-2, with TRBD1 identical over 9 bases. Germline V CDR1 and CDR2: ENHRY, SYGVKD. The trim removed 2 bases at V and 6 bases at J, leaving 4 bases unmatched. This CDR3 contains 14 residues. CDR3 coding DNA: TGTGCCATCAGTGAGAACAGGGGGCTCGATGGCTACACCTTC. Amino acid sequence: CAISENRGLDGYTF.

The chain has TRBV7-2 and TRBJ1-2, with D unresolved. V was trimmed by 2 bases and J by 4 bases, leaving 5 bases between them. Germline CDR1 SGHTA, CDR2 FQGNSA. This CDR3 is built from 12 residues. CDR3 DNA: TGTGCCAGCAGCTTACTTCCCTATGGCTACACCTTC. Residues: CASSLLPYGYTF.

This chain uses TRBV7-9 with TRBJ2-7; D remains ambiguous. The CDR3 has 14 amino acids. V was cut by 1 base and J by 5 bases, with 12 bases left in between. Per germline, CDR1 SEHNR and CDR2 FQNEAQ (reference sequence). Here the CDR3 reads CASSLDSWGHEQYF. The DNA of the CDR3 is TGTGCCAGCAGCTTAGACTCCTGGGGTCACGAGCAGTACTTC.

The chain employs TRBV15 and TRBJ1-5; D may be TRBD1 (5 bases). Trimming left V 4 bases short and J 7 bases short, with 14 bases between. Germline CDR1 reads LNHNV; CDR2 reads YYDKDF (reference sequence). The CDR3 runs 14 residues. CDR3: CATSTRQTGQPQHF. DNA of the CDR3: TGTGCCACCAGCACCCGACAGACCGGACAGCCCCAGCATTTT.

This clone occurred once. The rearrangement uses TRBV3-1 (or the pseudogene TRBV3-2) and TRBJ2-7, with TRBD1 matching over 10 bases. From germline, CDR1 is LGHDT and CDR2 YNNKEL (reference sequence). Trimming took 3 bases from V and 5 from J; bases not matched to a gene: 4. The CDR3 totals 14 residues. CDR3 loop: CASSHGQGGDEQYF. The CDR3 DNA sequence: TGTGCCAGCAGCCATGGACAGGGGGGCGACGAGCAGTACTTC.

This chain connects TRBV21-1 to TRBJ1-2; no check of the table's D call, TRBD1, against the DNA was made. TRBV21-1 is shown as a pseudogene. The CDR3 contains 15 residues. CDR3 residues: CASSKGGDSPYGYTF. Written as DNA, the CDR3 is TGTGCCAGCAGCAAAGGGGGTGACAGCCCCTATGGCTACACCTTC.

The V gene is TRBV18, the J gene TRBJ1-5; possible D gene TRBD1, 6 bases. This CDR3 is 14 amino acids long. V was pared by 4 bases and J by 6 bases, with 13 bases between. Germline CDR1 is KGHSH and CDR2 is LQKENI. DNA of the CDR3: TGTGCCAGCTCACATGCGGACAGCGTTCAGCCCCAGCATTTT. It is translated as CASSHADSVQPQHF.

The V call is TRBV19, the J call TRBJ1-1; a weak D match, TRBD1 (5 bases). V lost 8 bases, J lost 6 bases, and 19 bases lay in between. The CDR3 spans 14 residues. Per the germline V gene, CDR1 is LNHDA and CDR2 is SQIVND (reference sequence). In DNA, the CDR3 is TGTGCCAGTCGAATACCGGGGGGTATCGCTGAAGCTTTCTTT. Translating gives CASRIPGGIAEAFF.

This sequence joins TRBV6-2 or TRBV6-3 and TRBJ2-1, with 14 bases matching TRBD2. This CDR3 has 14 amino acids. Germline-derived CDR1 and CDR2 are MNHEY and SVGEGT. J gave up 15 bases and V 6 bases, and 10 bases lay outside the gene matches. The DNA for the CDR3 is TGTGCCAGCAGCAAGGGACTAGCGGGGGCTAGGGGGTTCTTC. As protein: CASSKGLAGARGFF.